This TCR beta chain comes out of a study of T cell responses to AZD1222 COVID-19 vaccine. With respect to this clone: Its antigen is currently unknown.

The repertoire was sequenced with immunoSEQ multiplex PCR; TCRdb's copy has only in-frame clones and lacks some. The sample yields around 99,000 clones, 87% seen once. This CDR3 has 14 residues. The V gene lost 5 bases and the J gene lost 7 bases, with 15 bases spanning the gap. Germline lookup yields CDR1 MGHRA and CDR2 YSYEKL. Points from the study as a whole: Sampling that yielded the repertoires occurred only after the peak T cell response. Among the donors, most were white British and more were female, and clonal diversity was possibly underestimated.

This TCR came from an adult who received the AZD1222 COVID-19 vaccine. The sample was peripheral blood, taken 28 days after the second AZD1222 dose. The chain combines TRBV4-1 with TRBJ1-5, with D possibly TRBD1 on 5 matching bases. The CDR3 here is CASSSTGGFQPQHF. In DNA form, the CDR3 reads TGCGCCAGCAGCTCTACGGGGGGGTTCCAGCCCCAGCATTTT.